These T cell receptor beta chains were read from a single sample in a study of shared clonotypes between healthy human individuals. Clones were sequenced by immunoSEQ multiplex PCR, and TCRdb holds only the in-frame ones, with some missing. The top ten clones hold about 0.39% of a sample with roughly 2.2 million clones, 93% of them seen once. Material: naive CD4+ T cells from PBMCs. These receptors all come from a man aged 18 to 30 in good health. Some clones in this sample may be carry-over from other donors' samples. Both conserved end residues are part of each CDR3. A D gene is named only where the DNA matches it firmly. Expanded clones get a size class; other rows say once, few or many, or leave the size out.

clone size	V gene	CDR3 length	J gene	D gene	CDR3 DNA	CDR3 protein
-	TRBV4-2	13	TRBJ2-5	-	TGTGCCAGCAGCCGGGGACAAGAAGAGACCCAGTACTTC	CASSRGQEETQYF
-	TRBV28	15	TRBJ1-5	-	TGTGCCAGCAGTTTACAGGGGAGCGGCAATCAGCCCCAGCATTTT	CASSLQGSGNQPQHF
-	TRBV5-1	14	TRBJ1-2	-	TGCGCCAGCAGCTCCAAGGGGGATAACTATGGCTACACCTTC	CASSSKGDNYGYTF
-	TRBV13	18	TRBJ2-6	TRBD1	TGTGCCAGCAGCCCGAGACAGGGGAAGGGGACTGGGGCCAACGTCCTGACTTTC	CASSPRQGKGTGANVLTF
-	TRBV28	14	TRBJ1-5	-	TGTGCCAGCAGTAGACAGCGTAGCAATCAGCCCCAGCATTTT	CASSRQRSNQPQHF
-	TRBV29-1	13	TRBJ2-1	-	TGCAGCTGTGGGGGGACAAGCTACAATGAGCAGTTCTTC	CSCGGTSYNEQFF
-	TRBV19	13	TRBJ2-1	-	TGTGCCAGTAGTTGGTTAGCGAGCAATGAGCAGTTCTTC	CASSWLASNEQFF
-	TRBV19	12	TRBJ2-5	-	TGTGCCAGTAGTCCCCACCAAGAGACCCAGTACTTC	CASSPHQETQYF
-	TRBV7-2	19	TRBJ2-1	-	TGTGCCAGCAGCTTGGGGACTGGTACTAGCCGTAGCTCCTACAATGAGCAGTTCTTC	CASSLGTGTSRSSYNEQFF
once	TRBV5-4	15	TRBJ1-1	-	TGTGCCAGCAGCCGCCGGGTGGGCATGAACACTGAAGCTTTCTTT	CASSRRVGMNTEAFF
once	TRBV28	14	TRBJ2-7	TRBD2	TGTGCCAGCAGCACTCAAGGGACTAGCGGGAGAAAGTACTTC	CASSTQGTSGRKYF
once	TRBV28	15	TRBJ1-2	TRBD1	TGTGCCAGCAGTTTGGCACAGGGGGTAATCTATGGCTACACCTTC	CASSLAQGVIYGYTF
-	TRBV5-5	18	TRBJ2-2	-	TGTGCCAGCAGCCCCCCCGTGAGGGGGGCGAGGGGCACCGGGGAGCTGTTTTTT	CASSPPVRGARGTGELFF
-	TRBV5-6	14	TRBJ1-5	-	TGTGCCAGCAGCTTGGCCGGACCAGGTCAGCCCCAGCATTTT	CASSLAGPGQPQHF
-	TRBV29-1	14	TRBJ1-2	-	TGCAGCGTTGAAACAGTTGCAGGGGTCTATGGCTACACCTTC	CSVETVAGVYGYTF
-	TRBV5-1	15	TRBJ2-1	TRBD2	TGCGCCAGCCGAGGACTAGCGGGAAGGGAAAATGAGCAGTTCTTC	CASRGLAGRENEQFF